One sample yielded the 23 T cell receptor beta chains listed below, sequenced in a study of cytomegalovirus exposure and HLA in healthy donors. Researchers ran the PCR with 60 Vbeta and 13 Jbeta primers. The repertoire was sequenced with immunoSEQ multiplex PCR; TCRdb's copy has only in-frame clones and lacks some. This sample has under 130,000 clones; approximately 79% occur once, and the top ten carry roughly 4%. Sample: PBMCs. These receptors originate from a man between 45 and 60 years old in good health and CMV-seropositive.

The chain carries TRBV5-1 and TRBJ2-1, with 11 bases that match TRBD2. Trimming removed 2 bases from V and 6 bases from J; junction bases left unmatched: 1. Germline V gene lookup returns CDR1 SGHRS and CDR2 YFSETQ. CDR3 size: 14 residues. Here the CDR3 DNA reads TGCGCCAGCAGCTTAACTAGCGGGAGCAATGAGCAGTTCTTC. This codes for CASSLTSGSNEQFF. The variable domain in full, with the rest retrieved from reference TRBV5-1 and TRBJ2-1, is KAGVTQTPRYLIKTRGQQVTLSCSPISGHRSVSWYQQTPGQGLQFLFEYFSETQRNKGNFPGRFSGRQFSNSRSEMNVSTLELGDSALYLCASSLTSGSNEQFFGPGTRLTVL.

The rearrangement uses TRBV9 and TRBJ2-1; 7 bases agree with TRBD2. Per germline, CDR1 SGDLS and CDR2 YYNGEE. This CDR3 is built from 16 residues. V lost 3 bases, J lost 3 bases, and 9 bases stayed unmatched. CDR3: CASSEAPRTSYNEQFF. CDR3 nucleotides: TGTGCCAGCAGCGAGGCCCCTCGGACTAGCTACAATGAGCAGTTCTTC.

The chain couples TRBV19 to TRBJ1-5; D remains ambiguous. The ends were cut back, 3 bases at V and 1 base at J, with 10 bases in the middle. This CDR3 comprises 15 residues. CDR1 and CDR2 (germline): LNHDA, SQIVND (reference sequence). As DNA, the CDR3 is TGTGCCAGTAGTATCATGCGCGGAAGCAATCAGCCCCAGCATTTT. It yields the protein CASSIMRGSNQPQHF.

This chain uses TRBV18 with TRBJ1-3; D not certain. CDR3 size: 13 residues. Germline V CDR1 and CDR2: KGHSH, LQKENI. Trimming removed 6 bases from V and 9 bases from J, with 15 bases in between. CDR3 in amino acids: CASSPDREATIYF. The CDR3 nucleotides are TGTGCCAGCTCCCCCGACCGGGAGGCCACCATATATTTT.

The chain uses TRBV7-6 and TRBJ1-2, with a weak D call TRBD1 (5 bases). V lost 5 bases and J lost 0, with 16 bases in between. This CDR3 has 16 residues. In germline, CDR1 is SGHVS, CDR2 FNYEAQ. The CDR3 is CASSLTLGGANYGYTF. The CDR3 DNA sequence: TGTGCCAGCAGCCTCACCCTGGGAGGGGCTAACTATGGCTACACCTTC.

The genes are TRBV5-4 and TRBJ2-3; 7 bases agree with TRBD2. Germline CDR1 reads SGHNT; CDR2 reads YYREEE (reference sequence). J lost 2 bases, V lost 0 bases, and 3 bases had no gene match. The CDR3 runs to 15 residues. CDR3 loop: CASSLGLADTDTQYF. The CDR3, as DNA: TGTGCCAGCAGCTTGGGGCTAGCGGACACAGATACGCAGTATTTT.

There are a few counts of this clone. The chain is built from TRBV7-3 and TRBJ2-7, with 7 bases fitting TRBD2. Trimming removed 0 bases from V and 1 base from J; junction bases left unmatched: 3. Per the germline V gene, CDR1 is SGHTA and CDR2 is FQGTGA. There are 15 residues in the CDR3. CDR3 sequence reads: CASSLTPGGSYEQYF. CDR3 bases: TGTGCCAGCAGCTTAACCCCGGGGGGATCCTACGAGCAGTACTTC.

This clone was found once. CDR3 protein: CASRLNPGGPQETQYF. CDR3 DNA sequence: TGTGCCAGCAGATTGAATCCGGGAGGGCCCCAAGAGACCCAGTACTTC. The chain links TRBV5-4 to TRBJ2-5, with 8 bases that match TRBD2. Germline lookup yields CDR1 SGHNT and CDR2 YYREEE (reference sequence). With 5 bases clipped from V and 1 base from J, the junction kept 10 bases outside the gene matches. The length of the CDR3 is 16 residues. Variable domain in full (rest from reference TRBV5-4 and TRBJ2-5): ETGVTQSPTHLIKTRGQQVTLRCSSQSGHNTVSWYQQALGQGPQFIFQYYREEENGRGNFPPRFSGLQFPNYSSELNVNALELDDSALYLCASRLNPGGPQETQYFGPGTRLLVL.

Concerning this clone itself: Other DNA sequences in the same sample also yield this CDR3. The V and J genes are TRBV5-6 and TRBJ2-7; D is undetermined. V lost 0 bases and J lost 4, with 5 bases in between. This CDR3 region has 12 residues. Germline CDR1 is SGHDT and CDR2 is YYEEEE. In DNA, the CDR3 is TGTGCCAGCAGCTTGGCCAGTTACGAGCAGTACTTC. Residues: CASSLASYEQYF.

The chain couples TRBV10-3 to TRBJ1-2, with a weak D call TRBD1 (5 bases). CDR1 is ENHRY, CDR2 SYGVKD, per germline. This CDR3 has 13 amino acids. Trimming took 4 bases from V and 4 from J, leaving 10 bases between them. This CDR3 reads CAISGGGSYGYTF. Written as DNA, the CDR3 is TGTGCCATCAGTGGGGGGGGAAGCTATGGCTACACCTTC.

The gene calls are TRBV25-1 and TRBJ1-1; TRBD1 matches at 7 bases. The V gene end was trimmed by 6 bases and the J gene end by 3 bases; junction bases not matched to a gene: 4. There are 13 residues in the CDR3. CDR1 and CDR2 from the germline V gene are MGHDK and SYGVNS. CDR3 nucleotides: TGTGCCAGCAGGGACAGGAGACACACTGAAGCTTTCTTT. As protein: CASRDRRHTEAFF.

Concerning this clone itself: Compared with germline, one end of the junction differs, possibly owing to a read error. This chain links TRBV7-9 with TRBJ2-3, with 10 nucleotides matching TRBD1. This CDR3 comprises 15 residues. Germline loops: CDR1 SEHNR, CDR2 FQNEAQ (reference sequence). The DNA of the CDR3 is TGTTCCAGCAGCCAAGGGACAGGGGACACAGATACGCAGTATTTT. Encoded protein: CSSSQGTGDTDTQYF.

V and J are TRBV7-3 and TRBJ2-3; a possible D gene is TRBD2 (6 bases). The CDR3 consists of 13 residues. The V end was cut by 4 bases, the J end by 4 bases, with 9 bases between. Germline loops: CDR1 SGHTA, CDR2 FQGTGA. The CDR3 region is CASSWDFSDTQYF. CDR3 nucleotide sequence: TGTGCCAGCAGCTGGGACTTCTCAGATACGCAGTATTTT. Full variable domain (outside the CDR3, taken from reference TRBV7-3 and TRBJ2-3): GAGVSQTPSNKVTEKGKYVELRCDPISGHTALYWYRQSLGQGPEFLIYFQGTGAADDSGLPNDRFFAVRPEGSVSTLKIQRTERGDSAVYLCASSWDFSDTQYFGPGTRLTVL.

The rearrangement links TRBV19 to TRBJ2-1; 9 bases fit TRBD2. The germline gives CDR1 LNHDA, CDR2 SQIVND (reference sequence). V shed 5 bases, J shed 5 bases, and the junction held 7 bases outside the gene matches. This CDR3 is built from 15 residues. In DNA, the CDR3 is TGTGCCAGTAGTTCCGGGACTAGCAGAAACAATGAGCAGTTCTTC. Protein sequence: CASSSGTSRNNEQFF. Full variable domain (remainder filled in from reference TRBV19 and TRBJ2-1): DGGITQSPKYLFRKEGQNVTLSCEQNLNHDAMYWYRQDPGQGLRLIYYSQIVNDFQKGDIAEGYSVSREKKESFPLTVTSAQKNPTAFYLCASSSGTSRNNEQFFGPGTRLTVL.

The chain links TRBV25-1 to TRBJ1-1; tentative D call: TRBD1 (6 bases). The CDR3 covers 13 residues. Germline-derived CDR1 and CDR2 are MGHDK and SYGVNS. Trimming stripped 2 bases from V and 11 bases from J, with 15 bases between. The CDR3 region has the DNA TGTGCCAGCAGTGAACCCGGACAGTCAGGGGCTTTCTTT. This gives the protein CASSEPGQSGAFF.

The DNA of the CDR3 is TGTGCCAGCAAGGGAGGGGGGTATGAGCAGTTCTTC. It is translated as CASKGGGYEQFF. The chain uses TRBV21-1 and TRBJ2-1; no check of the table's D call, TRBD2, against the DNA was made. TRBV21-1 is listed as a pseudogene. The CDR3 length is 12 residues.

The chain links TRBV27 to TRBJ1-1; TRBD1 agrees at 10 bases. Germline V gives CDR1 MNHEY, CDR2 SMNVEV (reference sequence). The V gene end was trimmed by 5 bases and the J gene end by 10 bases; junction bases not matched to a gene: 10. The CDR3 totals 14 residues. The CDR3 sequence is CASSMTGGGVRAFF. Written as DNA, the CDR3 is TGTGCCAGCAGTATGACAGGGGGCGGGGTGAGAGCTTTCTTT.

This clone was seen only a few times. This rearrangement joins TRBV6-4 to TRBJ2-7; 12 bases are a match to TRBD1. Per the germline V gene, CDR1 is MRHNA and CDR2 is SNTAGT. The V segment lost 10 bases and the J segment 4 bases; nucleotides outside the gene matches: 5. This CDR3 has 13 residues. The CDR3 here is CAKPGQGAYEQYF. DNA of the CDR3: TGTGCCAAACCGGGACAGGGGGCATACGAGCAGTACTTC.

The gene calls are TRBV5-1 and TRBJ2-3, with a tentative D call TRBD1 (5 bases). CDR1 is SGHRS, CDR2 YFSETQ, per germline. Trimming removed 6 bases from V and 0 bases from J, with 14 bases in between. The CDR3 is 15 residues long. This CDR3 is CASKQQVSSTDTQYF. The CDR3 DNA sequence: TGCGCCAGCAAACAACAGGTTTCTAGCACAGATACGCAGTATTTT.

The rearrangement links TRBV30 to TRBJ1-2; 7 nucleotides agree with TRBD1. V lost 2 bases to trimming and J lost 3 bases; unmatched junction nucleotides: 6. The germline gives CDR1 GTSNPN, CDR2 SVGIG (reference sequence). The CDR3 sequence is 14 residues long. CDR3 sequence: CAWSPGQSYYGYTF. DNA of the CDR3: TGTGCCTGGAGTCCGGGACAGTCTTACTATGGCTACACCTTC.

The rearrangement links TRBV5-1 to TRBJ1-3, with 10 bases aligning to TRBD1. Germline loops: CDR1 SGHRS, CDR2 YFSETQ. The CDR3 spans 15 residues. The V segment lost 1 base and the J segment 8 bases; nucleotides outside the gene matches: 6. CDR3 DNA: TGCGCCAGCAGCTTGCTCGGGACAGGGGAAGACACCATATATTTT. Encoded protein: CASSLLGTGEDTIYF.

The chain combines TRBV7-9 with TRBJ1-2; 7 positions match TRBD1. The CDR3 runs to 14 residues. CDR1 and CDR2 (germline): SEHNR, FQNEAQ (reference sequence). Unmatched junction bases numbered 10, after V lost 4 bases and J lost 8 bases. The CDR3 loop is CASSYDRVPGGYTF. In DNA form, the CDR3 reads TGTGCCAGCAGCTACGACAGGGTCCCGGGGGGCTACACCTTC.

The chain couples TRBV18 to TRBJ2-6; TRBD2 aligns across 12 bases. Trimming removed 3 bases from V and 0 bases from J; junction bases left unmatched: 3. Per germline, CDR1 KGHSH and CDR2 LQKENI. CDR3 length: 18 residues. CDR3 nucleotide sequence: TGTGCCAGCTCACCCGGGACTAGCGGGCTCTCTGGGGCCAACGTCCTGACTTTC. Translated, it gives CASSPGTSGLSGANVLTF.